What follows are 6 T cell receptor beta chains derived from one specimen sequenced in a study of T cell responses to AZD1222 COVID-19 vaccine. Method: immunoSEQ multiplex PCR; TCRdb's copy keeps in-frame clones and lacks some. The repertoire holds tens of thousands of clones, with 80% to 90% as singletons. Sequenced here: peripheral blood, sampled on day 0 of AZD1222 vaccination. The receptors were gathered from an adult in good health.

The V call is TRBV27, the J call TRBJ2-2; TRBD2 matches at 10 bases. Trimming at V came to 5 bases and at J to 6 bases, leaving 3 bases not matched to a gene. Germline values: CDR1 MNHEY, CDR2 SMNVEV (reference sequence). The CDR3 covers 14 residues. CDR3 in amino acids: CASSPLAGAGELFF. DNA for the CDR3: TGTGCCAGCAGTCCTCTAGCGGGAGCCGGGGAGCTGTTTTTT.

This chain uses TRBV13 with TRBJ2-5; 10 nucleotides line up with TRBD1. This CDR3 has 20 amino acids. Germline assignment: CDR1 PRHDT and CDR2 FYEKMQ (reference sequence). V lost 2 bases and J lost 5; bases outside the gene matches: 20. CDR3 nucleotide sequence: TGTGCCAGCAGCTTAAGGGGCGGGGACAGGGGCCCCTTCGGTCTGGAGACCCAGTACTTC. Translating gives CASSLRGGDRGPFGLETQYF.

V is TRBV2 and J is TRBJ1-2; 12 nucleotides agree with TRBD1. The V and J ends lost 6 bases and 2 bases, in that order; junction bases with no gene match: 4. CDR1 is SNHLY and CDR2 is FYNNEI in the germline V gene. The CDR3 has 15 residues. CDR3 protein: CASRGTGGLNYGYTF. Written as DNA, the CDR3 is TGTGCCAGCAGGGGGACAGGGGGCCTCAACTATGGCTACACCTTC.

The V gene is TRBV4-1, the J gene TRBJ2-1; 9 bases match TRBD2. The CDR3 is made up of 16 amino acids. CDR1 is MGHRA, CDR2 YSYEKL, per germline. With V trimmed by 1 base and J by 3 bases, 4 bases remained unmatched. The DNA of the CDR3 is TGCGCCAGCAGCCAAGGCACTAGCGGGTACTACAATGAGCAGTTCTTC. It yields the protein CASSQGTSGYYNEQFF.

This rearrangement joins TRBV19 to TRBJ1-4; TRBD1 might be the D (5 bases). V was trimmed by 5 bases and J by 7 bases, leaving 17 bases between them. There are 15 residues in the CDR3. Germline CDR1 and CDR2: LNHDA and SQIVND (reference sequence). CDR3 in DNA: TGTGCCAGTAGTCCCCAATCAGGGAGGGGTGAAAAACTGTTTTTT. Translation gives CASSPQSGRGEKLFF.

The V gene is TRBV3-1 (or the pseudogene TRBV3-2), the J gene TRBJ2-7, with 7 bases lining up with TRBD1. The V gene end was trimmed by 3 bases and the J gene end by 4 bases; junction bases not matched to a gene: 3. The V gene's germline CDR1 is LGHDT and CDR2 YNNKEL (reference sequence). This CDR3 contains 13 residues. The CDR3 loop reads CASSQGQPYEQYF. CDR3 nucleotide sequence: TGTGCCAGCAGCCAGGGACAGCCTTACGAGCAGTACTTC.